These 7 T cell receptor beta chains share one sample of origin, sequenced in a study of cytomegalovirus exposure and HLA in healthy donors. Amplification used 60 Vbeta primers and 13 Jbeta primers. Sequenced by immunoSEQ multiplex PCR; TCRdb stores in-frame clones only, minus some. The sample gives 150,000 to 200,000 clones, approximately 80% of which show up once; 0.5% to 0.55% is in the top ten. Sequenced: PBMCs. All receptors come from a woman between 50 and 59 years old in good health and CMV-seronegative.

A few counts support this clone. J is TRBJ2-5 and V is TRBV5-4; TRBD2 matches at 14 bases. The CDR3 consists of 18 residues. Germline CDR1 is SGHNT and CDR2 is YYREEE (reference sequence). Germline trimming cut 5 bases from V and 4 bases from J; bases unmatched to any gene: 13. CDR3: CASRERLAGGPLLETQYF. CDR3 DNA sequence: TGTGCCAGCAGGGAGAGACTAGCGGGAGGGCCTCTACTAGAGACCCAGTACTTC.

V and J are TRBV2 and TRBJ2-5; a possible D gene is TRBD2 (6 bases). The germline CDR1 and CDR2 sequences are SNHLY and FYNNEI. Trimming removed 6 bases from V and 7 bases from J, with 15 bases in between. This CDR3 contains 13 residues. The CDR3 protein is CASRETSSGTQYF. The CDR3 DNA follows: TGTGCCAGCAGGGAAACTAGCTCCGGGACCCAGTACTTC.

The chain links TRBV27 to TRBJ2-5; D may be TRBD2 (6 bases). The J call may be mistaken, given a closer DNA end match to TRBJ2-7. Germline values: CDR1 MNHEY, CDR2 SMNVEV (reference sequence). The CDR3 runs to 13 residues. As DNA, the CDR3 is TGTGCCAGCAGCCGCCCCGGGGGTTACGAGCAGTACTTC. This encodes CASSRPGGYEQYF.

This clone appeared a single time. The chain links TRBV6-1 to TRBJ1-5, with TRBD1 matching 8 bases. Germline CDR1 and CDR2: MNHNS and SASEGT. The CDR3 is made up of 18 amino acids. V lost 0 bases, J lost 0 bases, and 7 bases stayed unmatched. The CDR3, as DNA: TGTGCCAGCAGTGAAGCTAGGGACAGGAGGTATAGCAATCAGCCCCAGCATTTT. Its translation is CASSEARDRRYSNQPQHF.

The chain combines TRBV19 with TRBJ2-6, with no clear D. V lost 6 bases, J lost 0 bases, and 9 bases lay in between. The CDR3 totals 15 residues. The germline gives CDR1 LNHDA, CDR2 SQIVND (reference sequence). Here the CDR3 DNA reads TGTGCCAGTAGCCCGTACGGCTCTGGGGCCAACGTCCTGACTTTC. Translating it yields CASSPYGSGANVLTF.

This chain's CDR3 is CASSPPSGRQYEQYF. The CDR3 DNA sequence: TGTGCCAGCTCACCACCTAGCGGGAGACAATACGAGCAGTACTTC. The chain recombines TRBV18 with TRBJ2-5; 9 bases are shared with TRBD2. Gene TRBJ2-7 matches the end of the DNA better, so the J call may be wrong. The CDR3 totals 15 residues. The germline CDR1 and CDR2 sequences are KGHSH and LQKENI.

The J gene is TRBJ2-7, the V gene TRBV14, with D unclear. This CDR3 is built from 13 residues. Germline V lookup: CDR1 SGHDN, CDR2 FVKESK. Trimming cost V 0 bases and J 3 bases, with 6 bases left between them. The CDR3 is CASSQDIYYEQYF. DNA of the CDR3: TGTGCCAGCAGCCAAGATATCTACTACGAGCAGTACTTC.